Shown below are 4 T cell receptor beta chains from a single sample sequenced in a study of response to subunit inactivated influenza vaccine. TCRdb independently ran MiXCR on the RT-PCR reads; one entry per CDR3 protein. The data contain more than 450,000 distinct CDR3 sequences, 10% to 12% of them singletons. These data were also reused for a study on T cells expressing NK-cell markers. That source notes: 5'RACE template switching with UMIs generated TCR beta cDNA.

The specimen was PBMCs from blood, collected on the day of vaccination. These TCRs come from a man aged 45-65 years who received an inactivated influenza vaccine.

This clonotype was observed many times. The V gene is TRBV27, the J gene TRBJ2-7; 8 nucleotides line up with TRBD1. The CDR3 contains 17 residues. Germline CDR1 is MNHEY and CDR2 is SMNVEV (reference sequence). V lost 2 bases and J lost 6; bases outside the gene matches: 15. The CDR3 spells CASSLTQTGHRGSEQYF. The CDR3 DNA is TGTGCCAGCAGTTTAACACAGACCGGACACAGGGGGTCCGAGCAGTACTTC.

This clonotype was counted between two and nine times. It may be a read error: a sequence one base away is much more abundant. The chain carries TRBV9 and TRBJ2-1; 10 bases agree with TRBD2. CDR1 is SGDLS, CDR2 YYNGEE, per germline. This CDR3 has 15 residues. This CDR3 reads CASSASGSSNNEQFF. CDR3 DNA sequence: TGTGCCAGCAGCGCTAGCGGGAGCTCCAACAATGAGCAGTTCTTC.

This clonotype was observed at least ten times. The chain joins TRBV12-3 or TRBV12-4 to TRBJ2-1; 7 bases map to TRBD2. V shed 8 bases and J 10 bases; nucleotides not matched to a gene: 5. This CDR3 is built from 11 residues. The chain's CDR3 is CASLGTIEQFF. The CDR3 coding sequence is TGTGCCAGCCTGGGGACTATAGAGCAGTTCTTC.

J is TRBJ2-5 and V is TRBV6-5; perhaps TRBD1 as D (5 bases). This CDR3 has 15 amino acids. V shed 0 bases and J shed 2 bases, with 10 bases lying between them. CDR1 and CDR2 (germline): MNHEY, SVGAGI. The CDR3 reads CASSYSWAGQETQYF. CDR3 DNA: TGTGCCAGCAGTTACTCGTGGGCAGGGCAAGAGACCCAGTACTTC.